A single sample gave rise to the 8 T cell receptor beta chains below, sequenced in a study of identical twins. TCRdb used MiXCR to reprocess the 5' RACE reads, holding one entry per CDR3 protein. The repertoire includes some 590,000 distinct CDR3 sequences, 7.5% to 10% of them detected once, and 2.5% to 3% sits in the top ten. In addition, the sample was reused for a study of yellow fever vaccine responses in identical twins.

Sequencing input: PBMCs. The source of these receptors is a woman in her late teens or twenties in good health.

This clonotype turned up a few times. Since a much larger clone is just one base distant, this may be a read error. This chain links TRBV7-8 with TRBJ2-3; possibly TRBD1 for D (5 bases). In germline, CDR1 is SGHVS, CDR2 FQNEAQ. Trimming pared 5 bases from V and 1 base from J, leaving 7 bases between. The CDR3 extends over 13 amino acids. The CDR3 protein is CASSIGGTDTQYF. In nucleotides, the CDR3 is TGTGCCAGCAGCATAGGGGGCACAGATACGCAGTATTTT. The full variable domain, completed using reference TRBV7-8 and TRBJ2-3, is GAGVSQSPRYKVAKRGQDVALRCDPISGHVSLFWYQQALGQGPEFLTYFQNEAQLDKSGLPSDRFFAERPEGSVSTLKIQRTQQEDSAVYLCASSIGGTDTQYFGPGTRLTVL.

This clonotype was observed a few times. The V call is TRBV5-6, the J call TRBJ2-5; no reliable D call. The CDR3 length is 14 residues. Germline V gene data show CDR1 as SGHDT and CDR2 as YYEEEE. The V gene lost 5 bases and the J gene lost 1 base, with 12 bases spanning the gap. Written as DNA, the CDR3 is TGTGCCAGCAGATTGCTCAGTACCCAAGAGACCCAGTACTTC. Protein: CASRLLSTQETQYF. Complete variable domain (other parts from reference TRBV5-6 and TRBJ2-5): DAGVTQSPTHLIKTRGQQVTLRCSPKSGHDTVSWYQQALGQGPQFIFQYYEEEERQRGNFPDRFSGHQFPNYSSELNVNALLLGDSALYLCASRLLSTQETQYFGPGTRLLVL.

This clonotype was counted between two and nine times. This chain connects TRBV11-3 to TRBJ2-5; D remains ambiguous. CDR1 is SGHNT, CDR2 YENEEA, per germline. V lost 5 bases and J lost 5, with 15 bases in between. The CDR3 is 14 residues long. The CDR3 spells CASSAQSSGETQYF. The CDR3 DNA follows: TGTGCCAGCAGCGCCCAAAGTTCCGGGGAGACCCAGTACTTC.

This clonotype appeared a few times. Germline is not matched at one junction end, which may reflect a read error. This CDR3 is CASSQEGGTGLVSF. CDR3 nucleotide sequence: TGTGCCAGCAGCCAAGAGGGCGGGACAGGGCTCGTTTCCTTC. This chain links TRBV7-2 with TRBJ2-4, with TRBD1 matching over 9 bases. The CDR3 has 14 amino acids. Germline V CDR1 and CDR2: SGHTA, FQGNSA.

This clonotype has more than one count but fewer than ten. The chain recombines TRBV24-1 with TRBJ2-7; 8 bases are shared with TRBD2. Germline values: CDR1 KGHDR, CDR2 SFDVKD. The CDR3 spans 17 residues. Germline trimming cut 3 bases from V and 4 bases from J; bases unmatched to any gene: 13. The CDR3 spells CATSDARGSGSLYEQYF. CDR3 coding DNA: TGTGCCACCAGTGATGCCCGTGGGAGCGGGAGCCTGTACGAGCAGTACTTC.

V gene TRBV6-2 or TRBV6-3 combines with J gene TRBJ2-1; D possibly uses TRBD1 or TRBD2 (6 bases each). Germline CDR1 MNHEY, CDR2 SVGEGT. Deletions cut 8 bases from V and 10 bases from J, with 18 bases between. This CDR3 comprises 13 residues. In DNA form, the CDR3 reads TGTGCCAGCGGGTTCAACCTAGGGGGGGAGCAGTTCTTC. The encoded protein is CASGFNLGGEQFF.

The chain joins TRBV5-1 to TRBJ2-6; D is possibly TRBD1 (6 bases). V was shortened by 4 bases and J by 1 base, with 15 bases between the two germline ends. CDR1 is SGHRS and CDR2 is YFSETQ in the germline V gene. This CDR3 has 17 residues. CDR3 in DNA: TGCGCCAGCAGCCCCACAGGGTTAGGGTCTGGGGCCAACGTCCTGACTTTC. Encoded protein: CASSPTGLGSGANVLTF.

V usage is TRBV25-1 and J usage is TRBJ2-7; TRBD2 is a possible D gene (5 bases). V was pared by 3 bases and J by 4 bases, with 13 bases between. CDR1 is MGHDK and CDR2 is SYGVNS in the germline V gene. CDR3 size: 14 residues. CDR3 sequence (DNA): TGTGCCAGCAGTGATGTTGGGGAGTGGTACGAGCAGTACTTC. Encoded protein: CASSDVGEWYEQYF.